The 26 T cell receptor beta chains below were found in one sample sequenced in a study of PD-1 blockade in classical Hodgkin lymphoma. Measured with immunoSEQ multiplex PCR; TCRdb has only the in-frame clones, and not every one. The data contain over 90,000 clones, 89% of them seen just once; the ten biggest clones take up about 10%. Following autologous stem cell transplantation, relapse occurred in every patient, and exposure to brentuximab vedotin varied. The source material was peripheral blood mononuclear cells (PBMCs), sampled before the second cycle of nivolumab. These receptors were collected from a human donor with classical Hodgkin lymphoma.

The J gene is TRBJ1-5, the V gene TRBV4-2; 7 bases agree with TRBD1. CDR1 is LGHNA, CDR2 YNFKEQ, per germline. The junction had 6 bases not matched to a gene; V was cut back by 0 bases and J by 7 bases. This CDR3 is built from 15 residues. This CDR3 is CASSQDHQGEQPQHF. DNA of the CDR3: TGTGCCAGCAGCCAAGATCATCAGGGGGAACAGCCCCAGCATTTT.

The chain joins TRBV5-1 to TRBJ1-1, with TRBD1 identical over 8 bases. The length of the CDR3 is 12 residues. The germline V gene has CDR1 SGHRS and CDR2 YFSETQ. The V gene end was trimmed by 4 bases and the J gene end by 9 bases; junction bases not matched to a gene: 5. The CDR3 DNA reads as TGCGCCAGCAGCCTGGACAGGGTAAAAGCTTTCTTT. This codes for CASSLDRVKAFF.

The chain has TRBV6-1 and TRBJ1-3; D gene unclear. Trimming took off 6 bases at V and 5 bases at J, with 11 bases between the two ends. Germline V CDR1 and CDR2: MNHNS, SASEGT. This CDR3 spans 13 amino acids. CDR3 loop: CASSPSERNTIYF. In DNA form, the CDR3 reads TGTGCCAGCAGCCCCAGTGAACGAAACACCATATATTTT.

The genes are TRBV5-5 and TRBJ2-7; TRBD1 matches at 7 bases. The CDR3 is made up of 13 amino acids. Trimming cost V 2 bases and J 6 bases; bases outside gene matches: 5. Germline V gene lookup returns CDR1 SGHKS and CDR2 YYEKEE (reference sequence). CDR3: CASSFGQASEQYF. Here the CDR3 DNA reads TGTGCCAGCAGCTTTGGACAGGCAAGCGAGCAGTACTTC.

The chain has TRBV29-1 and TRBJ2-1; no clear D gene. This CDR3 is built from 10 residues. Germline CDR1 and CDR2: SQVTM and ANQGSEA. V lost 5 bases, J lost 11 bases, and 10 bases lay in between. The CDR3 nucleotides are TGCAGCGTTCGAACGCAGCAGCAGTTCTTC. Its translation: CSVRTQQQFF.

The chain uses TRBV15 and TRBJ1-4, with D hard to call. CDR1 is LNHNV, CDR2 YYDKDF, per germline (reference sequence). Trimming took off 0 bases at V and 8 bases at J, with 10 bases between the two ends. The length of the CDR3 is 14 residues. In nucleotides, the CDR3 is TGTGCCACCAGCAGAGATGGGGAGATGGAAAAACTGTTTTTT. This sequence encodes CATSRDGEMEKLFF.

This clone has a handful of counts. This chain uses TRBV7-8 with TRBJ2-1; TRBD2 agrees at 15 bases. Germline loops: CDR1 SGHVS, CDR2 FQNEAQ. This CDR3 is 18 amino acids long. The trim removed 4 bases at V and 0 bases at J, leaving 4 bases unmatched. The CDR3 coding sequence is TGTGCCAGCAGCTCGGGGACTAGCGGGGGGCACTCCTACAATGAGCAGTTCTTC. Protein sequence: CASSSGTSGGHSYNEQFF.

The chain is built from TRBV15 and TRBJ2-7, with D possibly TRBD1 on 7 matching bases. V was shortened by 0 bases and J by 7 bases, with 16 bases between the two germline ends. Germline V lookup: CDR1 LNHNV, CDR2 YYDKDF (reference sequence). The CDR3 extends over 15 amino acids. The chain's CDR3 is CATSREGGPGVEQYF. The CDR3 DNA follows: TGTGCCACCAGCAGAGAAGGGGGCCCGGGGGTAGAGCAGTACTTC.

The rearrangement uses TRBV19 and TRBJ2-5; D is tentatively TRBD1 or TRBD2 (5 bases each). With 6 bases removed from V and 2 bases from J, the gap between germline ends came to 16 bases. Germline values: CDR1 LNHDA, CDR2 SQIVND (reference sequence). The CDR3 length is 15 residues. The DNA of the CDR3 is TGTGCCAGTAGCTTCCTCGGGACCGCTCAAGAGACCCAGTACTTC. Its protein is CASSFLGTAQETQYF.

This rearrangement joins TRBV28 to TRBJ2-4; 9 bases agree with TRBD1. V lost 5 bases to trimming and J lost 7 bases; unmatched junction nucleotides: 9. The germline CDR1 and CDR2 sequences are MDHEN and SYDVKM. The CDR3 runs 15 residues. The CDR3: CASSLQGARANIQYF. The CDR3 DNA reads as TGTGCCAGCAGTCTACAGGGGGCGAGGGCGAACATTCAGTACTTC. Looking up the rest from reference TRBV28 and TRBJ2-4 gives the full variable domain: DVKVTQSSRYLVKRTGEKVFLECVQDMDHENMFWYRQDPGLGLRLIYFSYDVKMKEKGDIPEGYSVSREKKERFSLILESASTNQTSMYLCASSLQGARANIQYFGAGTRLSVL.

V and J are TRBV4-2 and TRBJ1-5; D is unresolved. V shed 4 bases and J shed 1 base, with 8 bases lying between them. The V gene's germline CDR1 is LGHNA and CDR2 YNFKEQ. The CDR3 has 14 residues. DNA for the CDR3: TGTGCCAGCAGCCCCTTGGGGAGCAATCAGCCCCAGCATTTT. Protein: CASSPLGSNQPQHF.

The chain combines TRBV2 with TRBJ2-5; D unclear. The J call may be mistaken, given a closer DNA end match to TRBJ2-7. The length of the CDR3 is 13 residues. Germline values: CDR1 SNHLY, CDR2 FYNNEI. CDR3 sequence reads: CASSGPNSNEQYF. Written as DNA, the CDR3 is TGTGCCAGCAGTGGGCCTAACAGTAACGAGCAGTACTTC.

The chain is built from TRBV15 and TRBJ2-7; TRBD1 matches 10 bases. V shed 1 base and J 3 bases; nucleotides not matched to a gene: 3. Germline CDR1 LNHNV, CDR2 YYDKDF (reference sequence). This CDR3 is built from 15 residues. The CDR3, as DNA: TGTGCCACCAGCAGAGCCGGGACAGGGGACTACGAGCAGTACTTC. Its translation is CATSRAGTGDYEQYF. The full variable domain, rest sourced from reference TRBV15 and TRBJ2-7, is DAMVIQNPRYQVTQFGKPVTLSCSQTLNHNVMYWYQQKSSQAPKLLFHYYDKDFNNEADTPDNFQSRRPNTSFCFLDIRSPGLGDTAMYLCATSRAGTGDYEQYFGPGTRLTVT.

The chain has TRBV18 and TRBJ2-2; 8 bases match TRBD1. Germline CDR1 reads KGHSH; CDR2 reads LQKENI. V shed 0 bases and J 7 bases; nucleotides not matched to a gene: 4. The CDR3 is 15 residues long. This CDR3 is CASSPPAGGGGELFF. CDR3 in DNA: TGTGCCAGCTCACCACCGGCAGGGGGCGGCGGGGAGCTGTTTTTT.

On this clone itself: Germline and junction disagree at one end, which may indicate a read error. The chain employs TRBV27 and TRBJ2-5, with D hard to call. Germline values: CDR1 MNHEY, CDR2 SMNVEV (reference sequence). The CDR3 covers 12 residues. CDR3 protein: CAGSLIGETQYF. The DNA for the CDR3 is TGTGCCGGCAGTTTAATTGGCGAGACCCAGTACTTC.

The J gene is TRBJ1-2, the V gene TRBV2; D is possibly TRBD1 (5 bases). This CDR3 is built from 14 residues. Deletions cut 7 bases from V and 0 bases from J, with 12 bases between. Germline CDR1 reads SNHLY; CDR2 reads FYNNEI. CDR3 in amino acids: CASIPDSSNYGYTF. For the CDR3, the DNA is TGTGCCAGCATCCCCGACAGTTCTAACTATGGCTACACCTTC. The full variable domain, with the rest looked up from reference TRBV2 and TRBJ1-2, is EPEVTQTPSHQVTQMGQEVILRCVPISNHLYFYWYRQILGQKVEFLVSFYNNEISEKSEIFDDQFSVERPDGSNFTLKIRSTKLEDSAMYFCASIPDSSNYGYTFGSGTRLTVV.

CDR3 sequence reads: CASSPPGGPVDTQYF. The DNA for the CDR3 is TGTGCCAGCTCACCACCGGGAGGGCCGGTGGATACGCAGTATTTT. The chain uses TRBV18 and TRBJ2-3; 7 bases are a match to TRBD2. CDR3 length: 15 residues. The trim removed 0 bases at V and 6 bases at J, leaving 6 bases unmatched. In germline, CDR1 is KGHSH, CDR2 LQKENI.

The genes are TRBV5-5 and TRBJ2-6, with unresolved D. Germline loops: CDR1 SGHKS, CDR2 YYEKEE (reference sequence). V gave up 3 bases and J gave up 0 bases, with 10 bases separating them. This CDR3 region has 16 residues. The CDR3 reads CASSSWTDSGANVLTF. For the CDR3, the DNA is TGTGCCAGCAGCTCCTGGACGGACTCTGGGGCCAACGTCCTGACTTTC.

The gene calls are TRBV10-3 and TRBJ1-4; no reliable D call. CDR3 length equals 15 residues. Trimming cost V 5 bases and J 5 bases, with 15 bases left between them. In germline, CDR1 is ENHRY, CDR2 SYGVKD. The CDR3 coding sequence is TGTGCCATCAGTCCCGGTGGCGGAGGCAATGAAAAACTGTTTTTT. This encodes CAISPGGGGNEKLFF.

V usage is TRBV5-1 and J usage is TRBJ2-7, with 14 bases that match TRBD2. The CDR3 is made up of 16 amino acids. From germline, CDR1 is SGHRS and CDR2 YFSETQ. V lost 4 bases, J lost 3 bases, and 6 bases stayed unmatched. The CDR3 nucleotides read TGCGCCAGCAGCAGAACGACTAGCGGGGGGGTCTACGAGCAGTACTTC. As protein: CASSRTTSGGVYEQYF.

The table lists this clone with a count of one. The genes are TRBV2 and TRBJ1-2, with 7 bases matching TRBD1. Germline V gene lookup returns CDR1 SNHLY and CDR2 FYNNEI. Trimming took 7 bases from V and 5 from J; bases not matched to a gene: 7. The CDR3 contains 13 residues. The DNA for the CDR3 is TGTGCCAGCATGCGGACGACAGGGTATGGCTACACCTTC. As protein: CASMRTTGYGYTF.

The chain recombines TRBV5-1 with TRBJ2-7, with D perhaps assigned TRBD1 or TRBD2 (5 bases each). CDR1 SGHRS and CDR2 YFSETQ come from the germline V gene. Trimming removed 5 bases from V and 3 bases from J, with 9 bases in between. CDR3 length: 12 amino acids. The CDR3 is CASSWDGYEQYF. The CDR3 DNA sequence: TGCGCCAGCAGTTGGGACGGCTACGAGCAGTACTTC.

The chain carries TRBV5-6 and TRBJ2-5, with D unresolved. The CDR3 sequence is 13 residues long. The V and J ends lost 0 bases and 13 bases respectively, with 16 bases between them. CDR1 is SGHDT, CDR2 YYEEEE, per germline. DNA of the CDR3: TGTGCCAGCAGCTTGGCTGGGTTGGGCCCTACGTACTTC. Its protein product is CASSLAGLGPTYF.

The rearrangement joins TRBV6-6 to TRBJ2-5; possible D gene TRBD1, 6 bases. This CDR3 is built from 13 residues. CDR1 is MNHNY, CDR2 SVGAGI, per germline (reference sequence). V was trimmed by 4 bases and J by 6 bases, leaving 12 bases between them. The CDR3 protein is CASSFPQGQTQYF. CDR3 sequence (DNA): TGTGCCAGCAGTTTTCCCCAGGGGCAGACCCAGTACTTC.

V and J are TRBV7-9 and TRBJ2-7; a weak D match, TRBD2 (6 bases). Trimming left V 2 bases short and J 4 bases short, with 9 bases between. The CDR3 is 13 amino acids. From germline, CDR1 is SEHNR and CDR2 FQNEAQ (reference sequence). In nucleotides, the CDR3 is TGTGCCAGCAGCTTACCGGGACTTTACGAGCAGTACTTC. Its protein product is CASSLPGLYEQYF.

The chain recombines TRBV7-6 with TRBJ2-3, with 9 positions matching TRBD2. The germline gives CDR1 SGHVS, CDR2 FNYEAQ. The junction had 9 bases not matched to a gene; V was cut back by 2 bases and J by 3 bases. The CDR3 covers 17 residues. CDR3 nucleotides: TGTGCCAGCAGCTTAAGGGCGGGAGGGCCGGAAACAGATACGCAGTATTTT. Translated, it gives CASSLRAGGPETDTQYF. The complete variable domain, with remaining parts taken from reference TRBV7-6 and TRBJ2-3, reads GAGVSQSPRYKVTKRGQDVALRCDPISGHVSLYWYRQALGQGPEFLTYFNYEAQQDKSGLPNDRFSAERPEGSISTLTIQRTEQRDSAMYRCASSLRAGGPETDTQYFGPGTRLTVL.